This T cell receptor (beta chain) was obtained from a study of T cells of healthy individuals. Trimming stripped 0 bases from V and 7 bases from J, with 12 bases between. Germline CDR1 reads SQVTM; CDR2 reads ANQGSEA. CDR3 length: 14 amino acids. This clonotype showed up many times. TCRdb recomputed calls from the 5' RACE reads with MiXCR, one row per CDR3 protein. Of around 53,000 distinct CDR3 sequences listed, 14% to 15% were seen once; the top ten hold about 16%. The clonotype comes from a human donor in good health. The chain links TRBV29-1 to TRBJ1-4, with D perhaps matching TRBD1 (6 bases). CDR3 region: CSVEDPRGGEKLFF. The CDR3 DNA reads as TGCAGCGTTGAAGATCCCAGGGGAGGTGAAAAACTGTTTTTT.